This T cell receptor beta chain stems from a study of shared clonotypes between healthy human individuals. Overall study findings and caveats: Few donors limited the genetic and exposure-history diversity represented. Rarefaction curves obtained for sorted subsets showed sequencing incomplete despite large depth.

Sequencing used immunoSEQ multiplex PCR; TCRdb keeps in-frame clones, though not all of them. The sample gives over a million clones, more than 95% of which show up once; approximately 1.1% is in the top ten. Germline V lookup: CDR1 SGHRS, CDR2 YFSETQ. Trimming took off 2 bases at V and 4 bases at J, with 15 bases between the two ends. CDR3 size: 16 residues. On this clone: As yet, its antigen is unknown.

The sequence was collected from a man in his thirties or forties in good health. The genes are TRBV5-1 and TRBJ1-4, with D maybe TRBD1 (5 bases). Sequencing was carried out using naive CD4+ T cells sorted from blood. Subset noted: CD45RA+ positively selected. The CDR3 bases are TGCGCCAGCAGCTTTTCCCCTCAGGGAGATAATGAAAAACTGTTTTTT. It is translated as CASSFSPQGDNEKLFF.